This T cell receptor (beta chain) was identified during a study of blood T cell repertoires in COVID-19. Produced via immunoSEQ multiplex PCR; TCRdb's table is partial and in-frame only. The sample holds some 350,000 clones; roughly 90% are singletons and the top ten take roughly 6.8%. CDR1 MNHEY and CDR2 SMNVEV come from the germline V gene (reference sequence). The CDR3 consists of 17 residues. V shed 5 bases and J shed 1 base, with 15 bases lying between them. The receptor's source is a man between 18 and 35 years old with active or convalescent COVID-19. V gene TRBV27 combines with J gene TRBJ1-6, with D possibly being TRBD1 (6 bases). The specimen was peripheral blood. In nucleotides, the CDR3 is TGTGCCAGCAGTGGAACAGGGCTAAGGTCCTATAATTCACCCCTCCACTTT. The encoded protein is CASSGTGLRSYNSPLHF.